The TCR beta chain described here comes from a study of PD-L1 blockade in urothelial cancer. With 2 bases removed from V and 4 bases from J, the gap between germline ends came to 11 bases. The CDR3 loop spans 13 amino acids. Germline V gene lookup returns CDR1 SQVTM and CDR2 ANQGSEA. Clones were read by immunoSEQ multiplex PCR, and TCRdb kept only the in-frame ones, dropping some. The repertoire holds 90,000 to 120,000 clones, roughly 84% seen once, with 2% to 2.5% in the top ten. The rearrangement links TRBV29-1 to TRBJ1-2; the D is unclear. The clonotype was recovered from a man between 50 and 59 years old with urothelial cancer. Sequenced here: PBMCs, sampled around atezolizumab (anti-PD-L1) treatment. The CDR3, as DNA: TGCAGCGTTGAAACCTCCATAGCCTATGGCTACACCTTC. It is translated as CSVETSIAYGYTF.